These 4 T cell receptor beta chains came from one sample sequenced in a study of T cell responses to AZD1222 COVID-19 vaccine. Generated by immunoSEQ multiplex PCR, the TCRdb table keeps only in-frame clones and is missing some. This sample has over 100,000 clones, with about nine tenths found just once. The source material was peripheral blood, sampled on day 0 of AZD1222 vaccination. Receptors were obtained from an adult in good health.

The gene calls are TRBV28 and TRBJ2-2; the D gene is possibly TRBD2 (5 bases). This CDR3 is built from 15 residues. V lost 5 bases and J lost 3, with 13 bases in between. Germline V CDR1 and CDR2: MDHEN, SYDVKM. The CDR3 is CASSPPDSHTGELFF. The CDR3 DNA reads TGTGCCAGCAGTCCCCCGGACTCTCACACCGGGGAGCTGTTTTTT.

This chain links TRBV28 with TRBJ2-1; 10 bases map to TRBD2. The CDR3 has 16 amino acids. The trim removed 1 base at V and 9 bases at J, leaving 9 bases unmatched. Germline CDR1 MDHEN, CDR2 SYDVKM. CDR3 coding DNA: TGTGCCAGCAGTTTATTGGACTCTAGCGGGGGCCGTGAGCAGTTCTTC. This encodes CASSLLDSSGGREQFF.

The rearrangement joins TRBV6-6 to TRBJ1-2, with 10 positions matching TRBD1. Germline V gene lookup returns CDR1 MNHNY and CDR2 SVGAGI (reference sequence). This CDR3 contains 14 residues. V lost 6 bases and J lost 8; bases outside the gene matches: 9. The CDR3 loop reads CASRGTGALGGYTF. The CDR3 DNA follows: TGTGCCAGCAGGGGGACAGGGGCCTTAGGGGGCTACACCTTC.

This clone came up a few times. This sequence joins TRBV10-3 and TRBJ1-1, with D possibly being TRBD1 (5 bases). The CDR3 runs to 15 residues. Germline V lookup: CDR1 ENHRY, CDR2 SYGVKD. The V gene lost 2 bases and the J gene lost 3 bases, with 13 bases spanning the gap. Here the CDR3 reads CAISEPGGGHTEAFF. CDR3 bases: TGTGCCATCAGTGAGCCGGGGGGGGGACACACTGAAGCTTTCTTT.